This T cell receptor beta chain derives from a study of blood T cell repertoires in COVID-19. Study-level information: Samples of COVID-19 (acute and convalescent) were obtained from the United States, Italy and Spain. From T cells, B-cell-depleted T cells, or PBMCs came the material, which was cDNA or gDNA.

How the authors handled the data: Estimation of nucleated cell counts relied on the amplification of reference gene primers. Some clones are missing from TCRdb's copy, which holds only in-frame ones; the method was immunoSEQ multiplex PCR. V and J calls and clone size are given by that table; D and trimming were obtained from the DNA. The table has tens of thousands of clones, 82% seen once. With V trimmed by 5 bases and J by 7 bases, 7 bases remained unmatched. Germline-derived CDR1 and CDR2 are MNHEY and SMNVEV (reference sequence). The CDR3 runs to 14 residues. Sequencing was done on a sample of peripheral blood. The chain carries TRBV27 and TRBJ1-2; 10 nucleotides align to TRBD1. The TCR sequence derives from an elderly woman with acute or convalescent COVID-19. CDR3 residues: CASSPRQGAFGYTF. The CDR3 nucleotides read TGTGCCAGCAGTCCGCGACAGGGGGCGTTTGGCTACACCTTC.